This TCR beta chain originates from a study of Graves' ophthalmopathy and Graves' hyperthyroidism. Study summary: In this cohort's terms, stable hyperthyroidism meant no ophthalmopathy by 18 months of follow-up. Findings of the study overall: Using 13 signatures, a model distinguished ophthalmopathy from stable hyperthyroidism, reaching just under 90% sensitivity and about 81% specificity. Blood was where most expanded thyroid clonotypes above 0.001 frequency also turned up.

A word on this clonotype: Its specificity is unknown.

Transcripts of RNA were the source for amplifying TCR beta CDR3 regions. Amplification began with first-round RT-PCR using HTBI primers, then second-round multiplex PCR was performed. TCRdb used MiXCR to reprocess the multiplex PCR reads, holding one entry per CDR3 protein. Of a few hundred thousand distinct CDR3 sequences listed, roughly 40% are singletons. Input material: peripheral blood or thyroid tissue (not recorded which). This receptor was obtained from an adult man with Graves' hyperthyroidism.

CDR3 nucleotide sequence: TGTGCCATCAGTCCGGGACAGGGCACAGATACGCAGTATTTT. Translated, it gives CAISPGQGTDTQYF. The chain joins TRBV10-3 to TRBJ2-3, with 8 nucleotides matching TRBD1. J gave up 1 base and V 5 bases, and 2 bases lay outside the gene matches. Germline V lookup: CDR1 ENHRY, CDR2 SYGVKD. The CDR3 spans 14 residues.